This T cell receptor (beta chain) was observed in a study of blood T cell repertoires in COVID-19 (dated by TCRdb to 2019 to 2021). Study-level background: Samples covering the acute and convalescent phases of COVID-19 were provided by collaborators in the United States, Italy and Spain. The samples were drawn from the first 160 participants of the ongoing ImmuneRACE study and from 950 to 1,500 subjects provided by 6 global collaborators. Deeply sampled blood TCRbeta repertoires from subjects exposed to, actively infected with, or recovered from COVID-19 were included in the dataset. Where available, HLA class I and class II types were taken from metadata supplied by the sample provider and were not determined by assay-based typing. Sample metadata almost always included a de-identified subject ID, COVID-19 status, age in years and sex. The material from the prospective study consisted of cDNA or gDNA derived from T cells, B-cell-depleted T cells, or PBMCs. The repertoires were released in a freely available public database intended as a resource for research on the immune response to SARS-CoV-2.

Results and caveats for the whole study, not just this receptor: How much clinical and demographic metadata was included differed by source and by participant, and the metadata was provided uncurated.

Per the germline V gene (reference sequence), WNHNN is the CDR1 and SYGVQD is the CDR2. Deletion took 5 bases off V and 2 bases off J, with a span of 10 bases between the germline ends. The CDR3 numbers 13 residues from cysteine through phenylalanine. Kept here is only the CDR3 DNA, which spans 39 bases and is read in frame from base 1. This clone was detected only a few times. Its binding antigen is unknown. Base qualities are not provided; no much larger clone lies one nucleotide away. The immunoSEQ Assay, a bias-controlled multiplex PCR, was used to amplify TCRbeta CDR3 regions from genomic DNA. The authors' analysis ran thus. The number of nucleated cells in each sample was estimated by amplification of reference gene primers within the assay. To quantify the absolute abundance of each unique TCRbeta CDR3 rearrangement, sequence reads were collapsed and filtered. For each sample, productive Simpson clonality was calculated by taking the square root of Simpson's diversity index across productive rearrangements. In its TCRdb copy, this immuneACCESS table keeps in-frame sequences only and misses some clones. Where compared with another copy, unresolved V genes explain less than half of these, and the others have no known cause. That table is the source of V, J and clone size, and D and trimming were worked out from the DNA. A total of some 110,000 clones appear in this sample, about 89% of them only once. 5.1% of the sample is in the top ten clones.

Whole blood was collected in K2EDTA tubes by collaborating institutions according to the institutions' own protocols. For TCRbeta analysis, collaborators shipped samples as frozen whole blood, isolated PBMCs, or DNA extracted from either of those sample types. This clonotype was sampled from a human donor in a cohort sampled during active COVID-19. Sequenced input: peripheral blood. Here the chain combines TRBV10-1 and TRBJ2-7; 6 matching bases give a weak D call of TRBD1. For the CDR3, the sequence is CASSLGQTYEQYF. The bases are TGCGCCAGCAGTTTGGGACAAACCTACGAGCAGTACTTC.